The 16 T cell receptor beta chains below all came from one sample that was sequenced in a study of control samples from healthy donors and cancer patients (dated by TCRdb to the early 2020s). The receptor library was made with the immunoSEQ multiplex PCR assay. TCRdb re-hosts the immuneACCESS table, in-frame sequences only. Its copies lack some clones; in the studies checked, an unresolved V gene accounts for under half of them, and the cause for the rest is not known. Across this sample there are 75,000 to 100,000 clones, with 80% to 95% seen only once. Clones ranked in the top ten supply 2.5% to 3.5% of the sample. Sequencing input: blood. The receptors originated from a human donor in good health. The donor label of this sample is uncertain.

This clone was observed a single time. The chain employs TRBV6-5 and TRBJ1-1; 7 bases fit TRBD1. V shed 5 bases and J 7 bases; nucleotides not matched to a gene: 10. CDR3 length equals 14 residues. Germline V gene sequence: CDR1 MNHEY, CDR2 SVGAGI. The DNA of the CDR3 is TGTGCCAGCAGTCCCCGGACAGGACTCGTTGAAGCTTTCTTT. As protein: CASSPRTGLVEAFF.

This clone was observed a few times. The V and J genes are TRBV7-2 and TRBJ2-7; possibly TRBD1 or TRBD2 for D (6 bases each). The V end was cut by 1 base, the J end by 0 bases, with 13 bases between. CDR3 length: 16 residues. Germline CDR1 SGHTA, CDR2 FQGNSA. The CDR3 sequence is CASSLGLRGDSYEQYF. In DNA, the CDR3 is TGTGCCAGCAGCTTAGGACTTAGGGGGGACTCCTACGAGCAGTACTTC.

This clone has just one count. V usage is TRBV6-6 and J usage is TRBJ1-3; 8 bases match TRBD1. This CDR3 spans 16 amino acids. The V segment lost 2 bases and the J segment 0 bases; nucleotides outside the gene matches: 3. The germline V gene has CDR1 MNHNY and CDR2 SVGAGI (reference sequence). CDR3 DNA sequence: TGTGCCAGCAGTTACAGGACAGGGAGCTCTGGAAACACCATATATTTT. It translates to CASSYRTGSSGNTIYF.

V and J are TRBV11-1 and TRBJ2-5, with a weak D call TRBD1 (6 bases). V was shortened by 7 bases and J by 3 bases, with 18 bases between the two germline ends. There are 15 residues in the CDR3. CDR1 is SGHAT, CDR2 FQDESV, per germline (reference sequence). CDR3 in DNA: TGTGCCAGCACCCTGACCGAGGACAGAAAAGAGACCCAGTACTTC. Its protein is CASTLTEDRKETQYF.

The genes are TRBV7-2 and TRBJ1-1, with no clear D. Germline V gene data show CDR1 as SGHTA and CDR2 as FQGNSA. The CDR3 is 13 amino acids. Trimming took off 2 bases at V and 11 bases at J, with 15 bases between the two ends. The CDR3 protein is CASSLKLSLSAFF. The CDR3 DNA sequence: TGTGCCAGCAGCTTAAAGTTATCGTTGTCGGCTTTCTTT.

This clone was detected only once. CDR3 protein: CASSQDEATEAFF. In DNA, the CDR3 is TGTGCCAGCAGCCAAGATGAGGCGACTGAAGCTTTCTTT. This chain links TRBV14 with TRBJ1-1; D gene unclear. The ends were cut back, 0 bases at V and 5 bases at J, with 7 bases in the middle. Germline lookup yields CDR1 SGHDN and CDR2 FVKESK. The CDR3 spans 13 residues.

This chain connects TRBV16 to TRBJ1-1, with a tentative D call TRBD1 (6 bases). Germline-derived CDR1 and CDR2 are KGHSY and FQNENV. V lost 0 bases and J 4 bases, leaving 6 bases between the germline ends. This CDR3 spans 13 amino acids. As DNA, the CDR3 is TGTGCCAGCAGCCAATCAGGGGGCACTGAAGCTTTCTTT. This sequence encodes CASSQSGGTEAFF.

The chain is built from TRBV6-6 and TRBJ1-6; D might be TRBD1 (5 bases). This CDR3 contains 14 residues. Trimming took 2 bases from V and 10 from J, leaving 12 bases between them. CDR1 MNHNY and CDR2 SVGAGI come from the germline V gene (reference sequence). CDR3 residues: CASSYGDGGSPLHF. The CDR3 region has the DNA TGTGCCAGCAGTTACGGGGACGGCGGCTCACCCCTCCACTTT.

The V and J genes are TRBV20-1 and TRBJ2-7, with D possibly being TRBD1 (5 bases). The CDR3 consists of 15 residues. The V gene lost 3 bases and the J gene lost 3 bases, with 18 bases spanning the gap. CDR1 is DFQATT and CDR2 is SNEGSKA in the germline V gene (reference sequence). The CDR3 DNA follows: TGCAGTGCTAGTTTAATCAGGGCCCTGGGCTACGAGCAGTACTTC. Its protein product is CSASLIRALGYEQYF.

V usage is TRBV3-1 (or the pseudogene TRBV3-2) and J usage is TRBJ1-1; 7 bases agree with TRBD1. Germline V lookup: CDR1 LGHDT, CDR2 YNNKEL (reference sequence). Trimming removed 5 bases from V and 1 base from J; junction bases left unmatched: 7. This CDR3 has 15 residues. The CDR3 protein is CASSSRTGSNTEAFF. In nucleotides, the CDR3 is TGTGCCAGCAGCTCCCGGACAGGTTCGAACACTGAAGCTTTCTTT.

This clone was observed a single time. The V gene is TRBV12-3 or TRBV12-4, the J gene TRBJ1-5, with 7 bases matching TRBD1. J was trimmed by 7 bases and V by 6 bases; bases with no gene match: 6. The CDR3 spans 13 residues. The DNA for the CDR3 is TGTGCCAGCAGGACTACAGGGGACCAGCCCCAGCATTTT. Translating it yields CASRTTGDQPQHF.

The chain carries TRBV6-6 and TRBJ1-6; D possibly corresponds to TRBD1 (5 bases). Trimming took 7 bases from V and 8 from J, leaving 15 bases between them. CDR1 MNHNY and CDR2 SVGAGI come from the germline V gene (reference sequence). The CDR3 extends over 14 amino acids. The CDR3 sequence: CASTSNGADSPLHF. The CDR3 DNA is TGTGCCAGCACTTCAAATGGGGCAGATTCACCCCTCCACTTT.

V gene TRBV24-1 combines with J gene TRBJ2-1; maybe TRBD2 (6 bases). V was shortened by 5 bases and J by 0 bases, with 28 bases between the two germline ends. CDR3 length equals 21 residues. The germline gives CDR1 KGHDR, CDR2 SFDVKD. The CDR3 DNA follows: TGTGCCACCAGTGGCCCCGGACTGTCCTCGGGGGTCGAAAGCTCCTACAATGAGCAGTTCTTC. Translated: CATSGPGLSSGVESSYNEQFF.

This chain joins TRBV14 and TRBJ2-1; D may be TRBD2 (5 bases). This CDR3 has 16 amino acids. Germline V gives CDR1 SGHDN, CDR2 FVKESK. V was cut by 1 base and J by 4 bases, with 14 bases left in between. The CDR3 sequence is CASSQGPGKGYNEQFF. DNA of the CDR3: TGTGCCAGCAGCCAAGGACCCGGGAAGGGATACAATGAGCAGTTCTTC. The whole variable domain, remainder taken from reference TRBV14 and TRBJ2-1, is EAGVTQFPSHSVIEKGQTVTLRCDPISGHDNLYWYRRVMGKEIKFLLHFVKESKQDESGMPNNRFLAERTGGTYSTLKVQPAELEDSGVYFCASSQGPGKGYNEQFFGPGTRLTVL.

The chain links TRBV5-1 to TRBJ2-1; D gene unclear. Germline CDR1 SGHRS, CDR2 YFSETQ. Trimming stripped 0 bases from V and 6 bases from J, with 13 bases between. This CDR3 is 15 amino acids long. For the CDR3, the DNA is TGCGCCAGCAGCTTGGAGGGCGGACCCCCCAATGAGCAGTTCTTC. Its protein is CASSLEGGPPNEQFF.

V gene TRBV4-2 combines with J gene TRBJ2-5, with 9 bases matching TRBD2. V trimming: 1 base; J trimming: 5 bases; junction bases outside the gene matches: 2. The CDR3 consists of 14 residues. Germline CDR1 and CDR2: LGHNA and YNFKEQ. CDR3 bases: TGTGCCAGCAGCCAAGGGACTAGCGTCGAGACCCAGTACTTC. It is translated as CASSQGTSVETQYF.